Listed here are 12 T cell receptor beta chains from one sample, sequenced in a study of CD8+ T cells in alopecia areata. Once RNA had been extracted, it was reverse transcribed into cDNA to act as the sequencing template. Produced via immunoSEQ multiplex PCR; TCRdb's table is partial and in-frame only. The top ten hold about 3% of the sample, which has about 120,000 clones, roughly 68% seen once. Sequenced input: CD4+ T cells sorted from blood. The receptor source for this set is a human donor in good health.

The chain is built from TRBV2 and TRBJ1-2; D not certain. The V gene lost 4 bases and the J gene lost 0 bases, with 6 bases spanning the gap. The CDR3 loop spans 13 amino acids. In germline, CDR1 is SNHLY, CDR2 FYNNEI. In nucleotides, the CDR3 is TGTGCCAGCAGTGCCCAAACTAACTATGGCTACACCTTC. Protein product: CASSAQTNYGYTF.

In this sample, this clone turned up once. The rearrangement joins TRBV5-1 to TRBJ1-2, with a weak D call TRBD1 (6 bases). This CDR3 is 13 amino acids long. Germline V CDR1 and CDR2: SGHRS, YFSETQ. Trimming shortened V by 4 bases and J by 6 bases, and 13 bases separated the two germline ends. The chain's CDR3 is CASSIMGANGYTF. In DNA form, the CDR3 reads TGCGCCAGCAGCATTATGGGGGCGAATGGCTACACCTTC.

A few counts support this clone. The rearrangement joins TRBV29-1 to TRBJ1-6; D is ambiguous. V was trimmed by 4 bases and J by 8 bases, leaving 9 bases between them. CDR3 length: 12 residues. Germline assignment: CDR1 SQVTM and CDR2 ANQGSEA. CDR3 DNA sequence: TGCAGCGTTGGGGATGCGGATTCACCCCTCCACTTT. Amino acids: CSVGDADSPLHF.

The V and J genes are TRBV11-2 and TRBJ2-7, with D perhaps matching TRBD1 (6 bases). The CDR3 contains 15 residues. The germline CDR1 and CDR2 sequences are SGHAT and FQNNGV. Trimming cost V 0 bases and J 0 bases, with 9 bases left between them. The CDR3 DNA reads as TGTGCCAGCAGCTTAGAGTTGGGGGCCTCCTACGAGCAGTACTTC. As protein: CASSLELGASYEQYF. Variable domain in full (rest from reference TRBV11-2 and TRBJ2-7): EAGVAQSPRYKIIEKRQSVAFWCNPISGHATLYWYQQILGQGPKLLIQFQNNGVVDDSQLPKDRFSAERLKGVDSTLKIQPAKLEDSAVYLCASSLELGASYEQYFGPGTRLTVT.

The gene calls are TRBV15 and TRBJ2-3; 7 nucleotides align to TRBD2. The CDR3 totals 18 residues. Trimming cost V 0 bases and J 2 bases; bases outside gene matches: 11. Per the germline V gene, CDR1 is LNHNV and CDR2 is YYDKDF (reference sequence). CDR3 coding DNA: TGTGCCACCAGCAGAGATCTGGCGGCTAGCGGAGCCACAGATACGCAGTATTTT. It is translated as CATSRDLAASGATDTQYF.

J is TRBJ2-7 and V is TRBV21-1; TRBD2, the table's D call, lacks a check against the DNA. TRBV21-1 is classified as a pseudogene. CDR3 length equals 15 residues. CDR3 nucleotides: TGTGCCAGCAGCAAAAACCTCGTAGTTCCTTACGAGCAGTACTTC. As protein: CASSKNLVVPYEQYF.

A note on this clone: The sample has other DNA sequences that encode this CDR3 too. The genes are TRBV18 and TRBJ1-5, with TRBD1 identical over 8 bases. The length of the CDR3 is 14 residues. Germline assignment: CDR1 KGHSH and CDR2 LQKENI. Unmatched junction bases numbered 2, after V lost 3 bases and J lost 4 bases. The CDR3 nucleotides read TGTGCCAGCTCACCGGGGACAGGAAATCAGCCCCAGCATTTT. Translated, it gives CASSPGTGNQPQHF.

This clone has more than one count but fewer than ten. This sequence joins TRBV2 and TRBJ1-1, with a tentative D call TRBD1 (5 bases). Trimming took off 6 bases at V and 2 bases at J, with 10 bases between the two ends. The CDR3 covers 13 residues. Germline V lookup: CDR1 SNHLY, CDR2 FYNNEI. CDR3 sequence reads: CASSDDSNTEAFF. Here the CDR3 DNA reads TGTGCCAGCAGCGACGACAGTAACACTGAAGCTTTCTTT. Using reference TRBV2 and TRBJ1-1 for the parts outside the CDR3, the full variable domain is EPEVTQTPSHQVTQMGQEVILRCVPISNHLYFYWYRQILGQKVEFLVSFYNNEISEKSEIFDDQFSVERPDGSNFTLKIRSTKLEDSAMYFCASSDDSNTEAFFGQGTRLTVV.

The rearrangement uses TRBV7-9 and TRBJ2-3; 12 nucleotides line up with TRBD2. Trimming at V came to 5 bases and at J to 4 bases, leaving 10 bases not matched to a gene. The CDR3 covers 17 residues. Germline CDR1 reads SEHNR; CDR2 reads FQNEAQ (reference sequence). The CDR3 region is CASSPTSGGHRADTQYF. CDR3 sequence (DNA): TGTGCCAGCAGCCCTACTAGCGGGGGGCACCGGGCAGATACGCAGTATTTT.

V gene TRBV18 combines with J gene TRBJ1-6, with D hard to call. This CDR3 has 13 amino acids. Germline V gene data show CDR1 as KGHSH and CDR2 as LQKENI. The V end was cut by 5 bases, the J end by 10 bases, with 12 bases between. This CDR3 is CASSSESGSPLHF. DNA for the CDR3: TGTGCCAGCTCATCGGAGAGTGGGTCACCCCTCCACTTT.

The V gene is TRBV4-1, the J gene TRBJ2-6; D remains ambiguous. Germline CDR1 reads MGHRA; CDR2 reads YSYEKL. Trimming pared 1 base from V and 4 bases from J, leaving 8 bases between. This CDR3 contains 15 residues. CDR3 region: CASSQAGNGANVLTF. The CDR3 nucleotides read TGCGCCAGCAGCCAAGCTGGGAACGGGGCCAACGTCCTGACTTTC.

This clone has ten or more counts. The J gene is TRBJ2-2, the V gene TRBV30, with a possible D match to TRBD2 (5 bases). Trimming stripped 5 bases from V and 7 bases from J, with 11 bases between. The CDR3 sequence is 12 residues long. CDR1 is GTSNPN, CDR2 SVGIG, per germline (reference sequence). CDR3 sequence reads: CAWSSGIGELFF. DNA for the CDR3: TGTGCCTGGTCCTCCGGGATCGGGGAGCTGTTTTTT.